This is a list of T cell receptor beta chains from one sample in a study of Ad26.COV2.S vaccination and SARS-CoV-2 variants. Produced via immunoSEQ multiplex PCR; TCRdb's table is partial and in-frame only. The repertoire holds around 140,000 clones, roughly 89% seen once, with approximately 5% in the top ten. The sequencing here drew on peripheral blood, taken after recovery from COVID-19. The receptors here all came from a human donor who had recovered from COVID-19. The CDR3 runs from the conserved cysteine through the conserved F or W. The D gene is left open where the match is weak. Not every row has a clone size; where given, it reads once, few, many or a size class.

size	V	J	D	CDR3	DNA
once	TRBV18	TRBJ1-1	TRBD1	CASSPFGQGSTEAFF	TGTGCCAGCTCACCATTCGGACAGGGGAGCACTGAAGCTTTCTTT
-	TRBV28	TRBJ2-1	-	CASSSHPPTGNEQFF	TGTGCCAGCAGTAGCCACCCTCCGACAGGAAATGAGCAGTTCTTC
-	TRBV28	TRBJ1-1	-	CASSFLRGAEAFF	TGTGCCAGCAGTTTCCTCCGGGGGGCTGAAGCTTTCTTT
once	TRBV28	TRBJ1-2	-	CASSLPGGERGYTF	TGTGCCAGCAGTTTACCGGGGGGCGAGCGCGGCTACACCTTC
-	TRBV2	TRBJ1-1	-	CASSEFPMNTEAFF	TGTGCCAGCAGTGAATTCCCTATGAACACTGAAGCTTTCTTT
-	TRBV16	TRBJ2-5	TRBD2	CASTLKRASGLQETQYF	TGTGCCAGCACCTTAAAACGGGCTAGCGGATTGCAAGAGACCCAGTACTTC
-	TRBV4-3	TRBJ2-2	-	CASSQDRTFRVGELFF	TGCGCCAGCAGCCAAGACCGGACTTTTAGGGTCGGGGAGCTGTTTTTT
-	TRBV6-5	TRBJ1-2	-	CASNAGFNYGYTF	TGTGCCAGCAACGCAGGGTTCAACTATGGCTACACCTTC
few	TRBV7-2	TRBJ2-1	-	CASSLMMVNEQFF	TGTGCCAGCAGCTTAATGATGGTGAATGAGCAGTTCTTC
-	TRBV28	TRBJ2-7	-	CASSFSPSTQSDEQYF	TGTGCCAGCAGTTTCTCCCCTTCAACCCAAAGCGACGAGCAGTACTTC
-	TRBV30	TRBJ2-7	TRBD2	CAWSLGGEQYF	TGTGCCTGGAGTCTGGGGGGGGAGCAGTACTTC
-	TRBV4-1	TRBJ1-1	-	CASRTVNTGDTEAFF	TGCGCCAGCAGGACTGTGAATACGGGGGACACTGAAGCTTTCTTT
-	TRBV19	TRBJ1-4	-	CASIAPDGSSGEKLFF	TGTGCCAGTATCGCCCCGGACGGGTCGTCGGGTGAAAAACTGTTTTTT
-	TRBV28	TRBJ2-7	TRBD2	CASSSTSGGAYEQYF	TGTGCCAGCAGTTCCACTAGCGGGGGGGCCTACGAGCAGTACTTC
-	TRBV29-1	TRBJ2-2	-	CSVVLGTGELFF	TGCAGCGTTGTTCTAGGGACCGGGGAGCTGTTTTTT
-	TRBV6-6	TRBJ2-7	-	CASLIRPDPSYEQYF	TGTGCCAGCTTAATCAGACCAGACCCTTCCTACGAGCAGTACTTC
-	TRBV5-1	TRBJ2-1	-	CASSQEVYNEQFF	TGCGCCAGCAGCCAGGAAGTATACAATGAGCAGTTCTTC
-	TRBV19	TRBJ2-7	-	CASSNQMAAREQYF	TGTGCCAGTTCTAACCAGATGGCAGCCCGCGAGCAGTACTTC